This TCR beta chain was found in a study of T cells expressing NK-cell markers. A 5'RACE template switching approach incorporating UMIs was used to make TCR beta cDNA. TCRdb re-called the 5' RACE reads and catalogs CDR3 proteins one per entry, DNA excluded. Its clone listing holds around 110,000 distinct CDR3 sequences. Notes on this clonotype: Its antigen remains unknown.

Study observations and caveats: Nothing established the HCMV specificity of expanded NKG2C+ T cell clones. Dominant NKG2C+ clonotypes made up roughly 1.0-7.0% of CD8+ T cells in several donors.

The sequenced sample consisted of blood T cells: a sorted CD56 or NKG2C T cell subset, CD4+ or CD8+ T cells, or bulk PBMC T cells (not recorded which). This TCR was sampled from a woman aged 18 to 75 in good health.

CDR3 amino acids: CASSLIGSLTYNEQFF. This chain links TRBV28 with TRBJ2-1. The CDR3 length is 16 residues. Germline CDR1 reads MDHEN; CDR2 reads SYDVKM.